Following are 5 T cell receptor beta chains from one sample sequenced in a study of immune heterogeneity within non-small cell lung tumors. For each sample, template was around 600 ng of bulk tumor genomic DNA. Several biopsies were collected from each primary tumor during surgery. They were spaced as far apart as possible within the tumor mass. Their non-small cell lung cancer was newly diagnosed and untreated, and the patients underwent curative surgery. CDR3 of TCR beta was amplified by multiplex PCR that used 32 V and 13 J primers. TCRdb fed the multiplex PCR reads into MiXCR, producing one record per CDR3 protein. This sample has approximately 6,000 distinct CDR3 sequences, with roughly 22% found just once. Sequencing input: lung tumor tissue. Receptors originate from a man aged 60 to 75 with non-small cell lung cancer.

By share, this clonotype counts as medium-sized (0.01 to 0.1%). The J gene is TRBJ2-1, the V gene TRBV6-1; 10 bases line up with TRBD1. Unmatched junction bases numbered 6, after V lost 2 bases and J lost 5 bases. CDR1 MNHNS and CDR2 SASEGT come from the germline V gene. The CDR3 extends over 16 amino acids. CDR3 in amino acids: CASSELDGTGDNEQFF. In nucleotides, the CDR3 is TGTGCCAGCAGTGAACTAGACGGGACAGGGGACAATGAGCAGTTCTTC.

By share, this clonotype ranks as medium-sized (0.01 to 0.1%). The rearrangement joins TRBV27 to TRBJ2-1; TRBD2 matches 9 bases. This CDR3 has 16 residues. Germline V CDR1 and CDR2: MNHEY, SMNVEV (reference sequence). The V and J ends lost 3 bases and 8 bases, in that order; junction bases with no gene match: 11. The CDR3 DNA sequence: TGTGCCAGCAGTTTTTCTAGCGGGGACCAGGAGGATGAGCAGTTCTTC. Its translation is CASSFSSGDQEDEQFF.

In this sample, this clonotype is medium-sized. The chain couples TRBV11-2 to TRBJ1-1; D is unresolved. Looked up from germline, CDR1 is SGHAT and CDR2 is FQNNGV. V was clipped by 5 bases and J by 1 base, with 11 bases between them. The CDR3 consists of 14 residues. CDR3: CASSPKGKNTEAFF. The CDR3 DNA reads as TGTGCCAGCAGCCCCAAGGGAAAGAACACTGAAGCTTTCTTT. The full variable domain, with the rest looked up from reference TRBV11-2 and TRBJ1-1, is EAGVAQSPRYKIIEKRQSVAFWCNPISGHATLYWYQQILGQGPKLLIQFQNNGVVDDSQLPKDRFSAERLKGVDSTLKIQPAKLEDSAVYLCASSPKGKNTEAFFGQGTRLTVV.

This clonotype rates as medium-sized (0.01 to 0.1%). The CDR3 loop reads CASSDSRNQPQHF. The CDR3 nucleotides read TGTGCCAGCAGTGACTCTAGAAATCAGCCCCAGCATTTT. V and J are TRBV2 and TRBJ1-5; D is undetermined. This CDR3 has 13 amino acids. Trimming took off 3 bases at V and 4 bases at J, with 7 bases between the two ends. Looked up from germline, CDR1 is SNHLY and CDR2 is FYNNEI.

By sample fraction, this clonotype is medium-sized. This chain links TRBV20-1 with TRBJ2-2; D gene ambiguous. V was pared by 0 bases and J by 4 bases, with 15 bases between. The germline V gene encodes CDR1 DFQATT and CDR2 SNEGSKA (reference sequence). CDR3 length equals 16 residues. The CDR3 DNA reads TGCAGTGCTAGAGATGACCGCCGCCGTAGCACCGGGGAGCTGTTTTTT. It codes for CSARDDRRRSTGELFF.